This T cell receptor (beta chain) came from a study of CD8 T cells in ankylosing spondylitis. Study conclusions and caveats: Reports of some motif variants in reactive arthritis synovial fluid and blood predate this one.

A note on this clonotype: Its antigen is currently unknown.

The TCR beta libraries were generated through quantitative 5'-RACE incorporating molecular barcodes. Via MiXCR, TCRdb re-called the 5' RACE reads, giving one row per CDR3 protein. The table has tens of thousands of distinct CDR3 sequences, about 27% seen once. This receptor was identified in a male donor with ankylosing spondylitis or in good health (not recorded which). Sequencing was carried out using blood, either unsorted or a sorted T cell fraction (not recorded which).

The CDR3 nucleotides are TGTGCCAGCAGCTTGGGGGGGAGAAACATTCAGTACTTC. Amino acids: CASSLGGRNIQYF. This rearrangement joins TRBV5-6 to TRBJ2-4; the D call may be TRBD1 or TRBD2 (5 bases each). V lost 0 bases and J lost 6, with 7 bases in between. This CDR3 is 13 amino acids long. In germline, CDR1 is SGHDT, CDR2 YYEEEE. Looking up the rest from reference TRBV5-6 and TRBJ2-4 gives the full variable domain: DAGVTQSPTHLIKTRGQQVTLRCSPKSGHDTVSWYQQALGQGPQFIFQYYEEEERQRGNFPDRFSGHQFPNYSSELNVNALLLGDSALYLCASSLGGRNIQYFGAGTRLSVL.